Listed below are T cell receptor beta chains from one sample, sequenced in a study of human T cells and chemical hapten exposure. Using its own MiXCR run on the RACE reads, TCRdb lists one record per CDR3 protein. The sample lists some 39,000 distinct CDR3 sequences; 7.6% were seen once. This sample comprised whole blood, obtained in connection with sensitization to the hapten diphenylcyclopropenone (DPC). The receptors here all came from a woman between 50 and 59 years old with alopecia areata. Some clones in this sample may be carry-over from other donors' samples. CDR3s include the opening cysteine and the closing phenylalanine or tryptophan. D genes are given only for firm matches.

TRBD1,TRBV29-1,TRBJ2-3,CSTTPGQGVDTQYF
TRBD1,TRBV18,TRBJ2-7,CASSSSGTGLDEQYF
.,TRBV11-2,TRBJ1-4,CASSLRETGWYEKLFF
.,TRBV20-1,TRBJ1-5,CSARGEMDQPQHF
TRBD2,TRBV29-1,TRBJ2-1,CSVESREGPSEQFF
TRBD2,TRBV30,TRBJ2-1,CAWEGLARSNEQFF
.,TRBV20-1,TRBJ2-1,CSAPLLGTGYNEQFF
TRBD2,TRBV7-2,TRBJ2-1,CASSLGLGSYNEQFF
TRBD1,TRBV5-1,TRBJ2-7,CASSLAVPGGGDEQYF
.,TRBV18,TRBJ2-2,CASSQNRFTQNTGELFF
.,TRBV29-1,TRBJ2-7,CSAARDAEQYF
.,TRBV3-1,TRBJ2-5,CASSQGVETQYF
.,TRBV5-1,TRBJ2-1,CASRWGSYTANEQFF
TRBD2,TRBV5-4,TRBJ2-1,CASSLGGLAGFAYNEQFF